The present T cell receptor (beta chain) was sequenced within a study of cytomegalovirus exposure and HLA in healthy donors (TCRdb year 2017). Background for the entire study: According to an earlier analysis of 587 of the donors, roughly 180 million T cells yielded roughly 110 million unique TCR beta sequences and less than 300 Gb of sequence data. An early release that covered more than 550 HLA-typed donors contained about 290 gigabases of sequencing data and 65 million to 100 million unique TCR sequences. Of the 300 to 400 genotyped donors, approximately 83% fell in the genetic ancestry cluster associated with self-reported Caucasian donors. The study was designed to test whether signatures of past pathogen exposure could be identified by cataloging public T cell receptors. The study used immunosequencing to profile the T cell repertoires of 600 to 850 subjects and linked those repertoires to cytomegalovirus serostatus. In addition to the first cohort of hundreds of subjects, a separate validation cohort of over 90 different subjects was used. To predict cytomegalovirus infection status, the study combined high-throughput TCR immunosequencing, statistical association of individual TCRs with disease status, and machine learning. To study patterns of TCR occurrence, a later analysis re-analyzed previously published TCR beta repertoires from just over 650 donors and added high-resolution HLA genotyping. Rather than drawing on any new phenotypic data, the later analysis identified candidate immune exposures from TCR beta sequences and the way those sequences occurred across donors. An earlier analysis of approximately 630 of the donors applied high-throughput TCR beta sequencing to assess whether each TCR beta V gene segment acted as functional or pseudogenic. Donor age, sex, ethnicity and CMV serostatus were compiled alongside the repertoire data. A later genetic analysis took genome-wide SNP genotypes for 398 of the 666 donors and used that subset as a discovery cohort. Every repertoire in the discovery cohort had been generated on one and the same sequencing platform. Class I and class II HLA loci were covered by the typing at four-digit resolution. The number of typed donors differed by locus: about 629-640 for A, B, C, DRB1 and DQB1; about 520 for DQA1; approximately 600 for DPA1; and roughly 490 for DPB1. Roughly 5 DR-DQ haplotypes were handled as single units for association and clustering, since linkage in the cohort was strong. Across approximately 420 genotyped donors of the cohort, an average of approximately 220,000 unique TCR beta nucleotide sequences per donor were sequenced, and 15% to 20% of those sequences were non-productive.

Remarks on this clone: The antigen it recognizes is unknown.

Libraries were built with the immunoSEQ multiplex PCR assay. The multiplex PCR relied on a mix of 60 forward primers for TCR Vbeta segments and 13 reverse primers for TCR Jbeta segments. A multiplex PCR assay on genomic DNA amplified the CDR3 region of rearranged TCR beta genes. On the Illumina HiSeq System, the amplified TCR beta libraries were sequenced as 87-base-pair reads. On the authors' methods: A later analysis counted about 80 million unique TCR beta chains across the 670 or so repertoires, and about 10 million of these chains were shared by at least two donors. Raw reads were error-corrected and collapsed into unique sequences by a nearest-neighbor algorithm in which closely related sequences were merged to remove PCR and sequencing errors. Alignment of CDR3 sequences to IMGT reference sequences was used to assign V, D and J gene segments. For a sequence to be retained, at least a six-nucleotide match to both a V gene segment and a J gene segment was required. A rearrangement counted as productive if the CDR3 had no stop codons and remained in frame with V and J, and every other rearrangement counted as non-productive. CDR3 was defined according to IMGT convention as the region running from the second conserved V-encoded cysteine to the conserved J-encoded phenylalanine. The earlier analysis of some 540 of the donors excluded any sequence lacking an unambiguous match to a single V gene segment. In an earlier analysis of 587 of the donors, V segments were called functional above 56.7% productive rearrangements and were called segregating when the between-donor standard deviation exceeded 5%. To diagnose cytomegalovirus status from the catalog of TCR beta chain sequences, a statistical classification framework was built. In a later analysis, TCR nucleotide sequences were compared against IMGT/GENE-DB human TR gene sequences so that V and J genes could be assigned. Using the TCRdist pipeline, a later analysis assigned CDR3 sequences along with most-parsimonious VDJ recombination scenarios. In a later analysis, each TCR beta chain was defined by its CDR3 amino acid sequence together with its V-gene family, and reads lacking a unique V-gene family were excluded. As a way to deal with suspected cross-contamination and a sequencing artifact, a later analysis dropped hundreds of nucleotide sequences that were highly shared and had low generation probability. In a later analysis, a clonal expansion index for each public chain was calculated from normalized within-repertoire ranks of inferred template counts. In a later analysis, generation probabilities were computed with a VDJ recombination model fitted to out-of-frame rearrangements, and the resulting probabilities were checked against IGoR. In a later analysis, hypergeometric tests were used to score TCR-TCR, TCR-HLA and TCR-CMV co-occurrence, with a repertoire-size bias correction applied to TCR pairs. False discovery rates were estimated in a later analysis by permuting HLA or CMV assignments 20 times. In a later analysis, co-occurring TCRs were grouped with DBSCAN, and TCRdist sequence similarity was added when clustering was performed within HLA-allele-positive subsets. Repertoires with fewer than 30,000 or more than 120,000 public chains, plus five repertoires with anomalous nucleotide sharing, were excluded from co-occurrence clustering. TCRdb obtained this table from immuneACCESS and retained in-frame rearrangements with V and J assigned. These tables miss some clones; where compared with another copy, unresolved V genes account for less than half of the shortfall, and the remainder is unexplained. The V and J calls and clone size are taken from that table; D and trimming were inferred from the DNA. The sample has 85,000 or so clones on record. The ten largest clones represent about 1.1% of the sample.

The germline V gene yields SNHLY for CDR1 and FYNNEI for CDR2. The CDR3 goes from the cysteine to the phenylalanine over 15 residues. Solely the CDR3 DNA is kept, with 45 bases framed from the first base. Relative to germline, V is 5 bases shorter and J is 3 bases shorter, with 16 bases between their ends. The cohort was made up of about 670 healthy bone marrow donors. All cohort members were sampled while nominally healthy, although unrecorded immune exposures were likely present. The donor tested CMV seronegative, placing the donor among the roughly 340 seronegative members of the cohort. A peripheral blood sample was provided by each donor, and peripheral blood mononuclear cells were used for TCR beta sequencing. Genomic DNA extraction from the blood cell samples was performed with the Qiagen DNeasy Blood Extraction Kit. Overall study outcomes, separate from this receptor: In both the original and validation cohorts, the classifier was reported to diagnose cytomegalovirus status with high specificity and sensitivity. A further reported finding was that TCR beta sequences accurately predicted the HLA-A and HLA-B alleles for most subjects in the first cohort. Roughly 17 rarely observed V segments, including chromosome 9 orphons, were excluded from the earlier analysis of about 500 of the donors because counts were too low. Sequencing depth was assumed to be roughly uniform across donors in the presence/absence analyses, though that assumption may not hold. Some IMGT-functional V segments, including TRBV6-2 and TRBV6-3, could not be distinguished by the 87-base-pair reads and were therefore excluded. In a later genetic analysis, fewer N-insertions in productive TCRs were reported among donors in an Asian-associated ancestry cluster than the roughly 640-donor mean. Linkage disequilibrium might explain the correlated functional status among segregating V segments, but an unknown experimental factor could not be ruled out. A later analysis found that most CMV-associated TCR beta chains appeared HLA-restricted, with HLA associations seemingly driven largely by CMV exposure. Strong co-occurrence of HLA alleles, especially DR and DQ, made assigning TCR associations to individual alleles difficult. In an earlier analysis of around 600 of the donors, most TCR beta V segments were observed in productive rearrangements about 87% or about 30% of the time, broadly matching IMGT annotations. Compared with equally common non-associated chains, HLA-associated TCR beta chains in a later analysis were more clonally expanded and had lower generation probabilities. The cohort was sequenced for TCR beta chains only, and without alpha or paired-chain data the features that could be detected were limited. HLA typing was unavailable for some donors at each locus, so association tests used only the typed subset. According to a later analysis, TCR association rates differed among HLA loci, with DRB1 alleles showing the most associated TCRs and HLA-C alleles showing the fewest. The sequencing pipeline was judged likely to have produced a cluster of highly shared sequence variants as a technical artifact. In a later analysis, more than 15,000 TCR beta sequences were associated with specific HLA alleles at a false discovery rate of 0.05. The authors suggested that the approach could potentially be generalized to other disease states and immunological phenotypes. In a later genetic analysis, a missense DCLRE1C variant was associated with V-gene and J-gene trimming of TCR beta chains, and the association was replicated in an independent cohort. A total of fewer than 200 TCR beta chains were listed by the study as associated with cytomegalovirus. A few of the identified cytomegalovirus-associated TCR beta chains were confirmed in vitro to be specific for cytomegalovirus antigens. Most TCR sequences were observed very rarely across donors, whereas some public TCRs were present in many individuals. A later analysis reported that several top co-occurrence clusters appeared linked to parvovirus B19, influenza, CMV and Epstein-Barr virus. The only immune exposure information available for the cohort was CMV serostatus.

The receptor was isolated from a woman under 40 in good health and CMV-seronegative. The rearrangement combines TRBV2 with TRBJ1-2; the best D guess is TRBD1, with 5 bases matching. Material: PBMCs. The CDR3 sequence is CASSPIPGIDYGYTF. The nucleotides are TGTGCCAGCAGTCCTATCCCAGGGATTGACTATGGCTACACCTTC.